The 22 T cell receptor beta chains reported below all come from one sample, sequenced in a study of cytomegalovirus exposure and HLA in healthy donors. PCR employed 60 Vbeta and 13 Jbeta primers. The repertoire was sequenced with immunoSEQ multiplex PCR; TCRdb's copy has only in-frame clones and lacks some. The sample holds about 88,000 clones. Material: PBMCs. The source of these receptors is a girl between 5 and 17 years old in good health and CMV-seropositive.

V gene TRBV7-9 combines with J gene TRBJ2-2; D gene ambiguous. V gave up 2 bases and J gave up 2 bases, with 9 bases separating them. The germline gives CDR1 SEHNR, CDR2 FQNEAQ (reference sequence). CDR3 length: 15 amino acids. DNA of the CDR3: TGTGCCAGCAGCTTATCGCGGAATAACACCGGGGAGCTGTTTTTT. Amino acid sequence: CASSLSRNNTGELFF.

The chain has TRBV9 and TRBJ1-1, with D tentatively TRBD1 (6 bases). From germline, CDR1 is SGDLS and CDR2 YYNGEE. V was shortened by 0 bases and J by 6 bases, with 18 bases between the two germline ends. CDR3 length: 16 amino acids. As DNA, the CDR3 is TGTGCCAGCAGCGTAGTCTTGGGGGCTGGTACCGCTGAAGCTTTCTTT. Amino acids: CASSVVLGAGTAEAFF.

The chain carries TRBV5-4 and TRBJ1-1; no reliable D call. Germline values: CDR1 SGHNT, CDR2 YYREEE (reference sequence). Trimming removed 4 bases from V and 5 bases from J, with 15 bases in between. This CDR3 is built from 14 residues. CDR3 in DNA: TGTGCCAGCAGCACACAGAGCTCGTATACTGAAGCTTTCTTT. The encoded protein is CASSTQSSYTEAFF. Together with reference TRBV5-4 and TRBJ1-1, the CDR3 gives the full variable domain: ETGVTQSPTHLIKTRGQQVTLRCSSQSGHNTVSWYQQALGQGPQFIFQYYREEENGRGNFPPRFSGLQFPNYSSELNVNALELDDSALYLCASSTQSSYTEAFFGQGTRLTVV.

The chain recombines TRBV6-1 with TRBJ2-1; tentatively, D is TRBD1 (6 bases). The CDR3 is made up of 14 amino acids. CDR1 is MNHNS and CDR2 is SASEGT in the germline V gene. The V end was cut by 7 bases, the J end by 4 bases, with 14 bases between. CDR3 DNA sequence: TGTGCCAGCACCAAGGGGGACCAATACAATGAGCAGTTCTTC. This sequence encodes CASTKGDQYNEQFF.

The J gene is TRBJ1-2, the V gene TRBV10-2; TRBD1 aligns across 9 bases. CDR3 length: 14 residues. V shed 0 bases and J 4 bases; nucleotides not matched to a gene: 0. Germline V gene lookup returns CDR1 WSHSY and CDR2 SAAADI. The CDR3 sequence is CASSESTGGYGYTF. The CDR3 bases are TGCGCCAGCAGTGAGTCGACAGGGGGCTATGGCTACACCTTC.

The chain combines TRBV6-5 with TRBJ2-5, with D possibly TRBD1 on 5 matching bases. Between the trimmed V and J ends, which lost 6 bases and 0 bases, there was a span of 14 bases. Germline values: CDR1 MNHEY, CDR2 SVGAGI. The CDR3 extends over 15 amino acids. The CDR3 protein is CASRTKDTNQETQYF. CDR3 DNA: TGTGCCAGCAGGACCAAGGACACCAACCAAGAGACCCAGTACTTC.

This sequence joins TRBV6-5 and TRBJ2-5; maybe TRBD1 (6 bases). Germline lookup yields CDR1 MNHEY and CDR2 SVGAGI. The V and J ends lost 1 base and 3 bases respectively, with 12 bases between them. The CDR3 runs to 15 residues. In DNA, the CDR3 is TGTGCCAGCAGTTACTTTCGGACAGAAAAAGAGACCCAGTACTTC. Amino acids: CASSYFRTEKETQYF.

The chain joins TRBV7-3 to TRBJ1-6; D remains ambiguous. The CDR3 contains 13 residues. V gave up 4 bases and J gave up 8 bases, with 9 bases separating them. Germline loops: CDR1 SGHTA, CDR2 FQGTGA. The CDR3 sequence is CASSYGVDSPLHF. Written as DNA, the CDR3 is TGTGCCAGCAGCTACGGGGTCGATTCACCCCTCCACTTT.

The chain carries TRBV6-8 and TRBJ2-7; 13 nucleotides line up with TRBD2. Germline V gives CDR1 MNHGY, CDR2 SAAAGT. CDR3 length: 20 amino acids. V was clipped by 5 bases and J by 5 bases; unmatched bases: 21. This CDR3 reads CASSHPGLAGSPGTVDEQYV. The CDR3 bases are TGTGCCAGCAGTCACCCGGGACTAGCGGGGAGTCCCGGAACCGTGGACGAGCAGTACGTC.

This rearrangement joins TRBV7-3 to TRBJ2-5, with TRBD2 identical over 9 bases. Germline CDR1 reads SGHTA; CDR2 reads FQGTGA. V shed 5 bases and J 6 bases; nucleotides not matched to a gene: 10. The CDR3 consists of 15 residues. CDR3: CASSPHSGGHQTQYF. The CDR3 DNA follows: TGTGCCAGCAGCCCCCATAGCGGGGGTCACCAGACCCAGTACTTC.

This chain links TRBV19 with TRBJ2-2, with D hard to call. Trimming removed 7 bases from V and 4 bases from J, with 10 bases in between. Per germline, CDR1 LNHDA and CDR2 SQIVND (reference sequence). The CDR3 length is 13 residues. The CDR3: CASIGSLTGELFF. The CDR3 DNA sequence: TGTGCCAGTATAGGTAGCCTCACCGGGGAGCTGTTTTTT.

V usage is TRBV4-3 and J usage is TRBJ2-2, with D possibly matching TRBD1 (6 bases). The length of the CDR3 is 14 residues. CDR1 and CDR2 from the germline V gene are LGHNA and YSLEER. V was clipped by 1 base and J by 4 bases, with 7 bases between them. The CDR3 region has the DNA TGCGCCAGCAGCCAAGGGACAGCCACCGGGGAGCTGTTTTTT. The encoded protein is CASSQGTATGELFF.

This rearrangement joins TRBV7-2 to TRBJ1-5, with D perhaps matching TRBD1 (6 bases). The CDR3 length is 14 residues. Trimming shortened V by 3 bases and J by 6 bases, and 12 bases separated the two germline ends. From germline, CDR1 is SGHTA and CDR2 FQGNSA. The CDR3 protein is CASSFRGGGQPQHF. The CDR3 DNA follows: TGTGCCAGCAGCTTTAGAGGGGGGGGTCAGCCCCAGCATTTT.

The V and J genes are TRBV7-9 and TRBJ1-1; D ambiguous. The CDR3 covers 14 residues. The V and J ends lost 0 bases and 1 base respectively, with 6 bases between them. Germline V lookup: CDR1 SEHNR, CDR2 FQNEAQ (reference sequence). CDR3 DNA sequence: TGTGCCAGCAGCTTAGCGCCACAGAACACTGAAGCTTTCTTT. Translated: CASSLAPQNTEAFF.

This sequence joins TRBV6-1 and TRBJ2-7; 11 positions agree with TRBD1. The CDR3 has 14 residues. Per the germline V gene, CDR1 is MNHNS and CDR2 is SASEGT. Unmatched junction bases numbered 4, after V lost 4 bases and J lost 5 bases. The DNA of the CDR3 is TGTGCCAGCAGTGGGGGACAGGGGGTACACGAGCAGTACGTC. Encoded protein: CASSGGQGVHEQYV.

This rearrangement joins TRBV29-1 to TRBJ1-1; D remains unclear. The CDR3 loop spans 12 amino acids. Germline loops: CDR1 SQVTM, CDR2 ANQGSEA. V was clipped by 7 bases and J by 2 bases, with 11 bases between them. As DNA, the CDR3 is TGCAGCGCGAGCCGAGGCAACACTGAAGCTTTCTTT. It is translated as CSASRGNTEAFF. The variable domain in full, completed from reference TRBV29-1 and TRBJ1-1, reads SAVISQKPSRDICQRGTSLTIQCQVDSQVTMMFWYRQQPGQSLTLIATANQGSEATYESGFVIDKFPISRPNLTFSTLTVSNMSPEDSSIYLCSASRGNTEAFFGQGTRLTVV.

The chain employs TRBV29-1 and TRBJ2-3, with D unresolved. Germline CDR1 is SQVTM and CDR2 is ANQGSEA. The CDR3 has 12 residues. The V and J ends lost 6 bases and 3 bases respectively, with 10 bases between them. CDR3 DNA sequence: TGCAGCGTCCAAACGAGTACAGATACGCAGTATTTT. This translates into CSVQTSTDTQYF.

The chain employs TRBV15 and TRBJ1-5, with D possibly matching TRBD1 (5 bases). Germline loops: CDR1 LNHNV, CDR2 YYDKDF (reference sequence). This CDR3 contains 13 residues. The germline V and J ends were trimmed by 6 bases and 3 bases, with 9 bases remaining between them. As DNA, the CDR3 is TGTGCCACCAGGGACATGGACAATCAGCCCCAGCATTTT. The encoded protein is CATRDMDNQPQHF.

The gene calls are TRBV6-1 and TRBJ2-7, with 9 bases identical to TRBD1. J lost 4 bases, V lost 8 bases, and 3 bases had no gene match. The CDR3 length is 12 residues. Per the germline V gene, CDR1 is MNHNS and CDR2 is SASEGT. The CDR3 DNA sequence: TGTGCCAGCGGGGACAGGGATTACGAGCAGTACGTC. It translates to CASGDRDYEQYV.

The rearrangement links TRBV27 to TRBJ2-1; possibly TRBD1 for D (6 bases). The germline V and J ends were trimmed by 6 bases and 4 bases, with 13 bases remaining between them. The CDR3 is 14 amino acids. Germline CDR1 is MNHEY and CDR2 is SMNVEV (reference sequence). The CDR3 DNA is TGTGCCAGCAGGAAGCTTGACAGGTACAATGAGCAGTTCTTC. Translated: CASRKLDRYNEQFF.

V and J are TRBV4-1 and TRBJ2-7, with a tentative D call TRBD1 (5 bases). This CDR3 region has 14 residues. The V end lost 3 bases, the J end lost 2 bases, and 11 bases lay between the germline ends. CDR1 MGHRA and CDR2 YSYEKL come from the germline V gene. In nucleotides, the CDR3 is TGCGCCAGCAGCCAGGGGCGTACTGCCTACGAGCAGTACTTC. Translated, it gives CASSQGRTAYEQYF.

The genes are TRBV6-1 and TRBJ2-7, with 10 bases fitting TRBD2. CDR3 length: 17 residues. Germline V CDR1 and CDR2: MNHNS, SASEGT. With 0 bases clipped from V and 0 bases from J, the junction kept 5 bases outside the gene matches. The DNA of the CDR3 is TGTGCCAGCAGTGAAGCGCGACTAGCGGGCCACTCCTACGAGCAGTACTTC. Translation gives CASSEARLAGHSYEQYF.